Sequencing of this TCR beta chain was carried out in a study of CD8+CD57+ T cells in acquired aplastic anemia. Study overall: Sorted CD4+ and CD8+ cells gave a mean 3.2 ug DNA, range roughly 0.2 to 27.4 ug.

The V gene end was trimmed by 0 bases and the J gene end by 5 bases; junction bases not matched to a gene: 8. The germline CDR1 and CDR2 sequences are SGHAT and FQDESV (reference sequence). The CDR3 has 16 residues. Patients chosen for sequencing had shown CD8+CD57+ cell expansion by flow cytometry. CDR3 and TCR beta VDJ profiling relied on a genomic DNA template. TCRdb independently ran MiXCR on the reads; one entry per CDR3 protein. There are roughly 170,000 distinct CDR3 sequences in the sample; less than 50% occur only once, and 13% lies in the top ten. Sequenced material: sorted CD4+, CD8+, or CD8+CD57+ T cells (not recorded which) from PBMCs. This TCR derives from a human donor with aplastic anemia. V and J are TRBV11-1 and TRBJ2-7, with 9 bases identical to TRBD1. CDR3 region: CASSLAMGQGNHEQYF. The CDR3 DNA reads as TGTGCCAGCAGCTTAGCGATGGGACAGGGTAACCACGAGCAGTACTTC.